This TCR beta chain was sequenced for a study of response to subunit inactivated influenza vaccine. General study findings and limits: A suggestion made by the authors is that each seasonal influenza vaccination recruits few new T cells.

TCRdb processed the RT-PCR reads anew with MiXCR; each CDR3 protein has one entry. Seen here are about 800,000 distinct CDR3 sequences, 21% observed once, and the top ten hold about 9.4%. Trimming pared 4 bases from V and 4 bases from J, leaving 18 bases between. This CDR3 is 15 amino acids long. Per the germline V gene, CDR1 is SGDLS and CDR2 is YYNGEE. Details on this clonotype: Its antigen is unknown.

V usage is TRBV9 and J usage is TRBJ2-7; D might be TRBD1 or TRBD2, each matching 7 bases. The sequence derives from a man in his forties or fifties who received an inactivated influenza vaccine. The material sequenced was PBMCs from blood, taken approximately 5 days after vaccination. The CDR3 reads CASSSHPGGGYEQYF. The CDR3 DNA sequence: TGTGCCAGCAGCTCACACCCAGGGGGGGGATACGAGCAGTACTTC. Supplemented by reference TRBV9 and TRBJ2-7, the full variable domain reads DSGVTQTPKHLITATGQRVTLRCSPRSGDLSVYWYQQSLDQGLQFLIQYYNGEERAKGNILERFSAQQFPDLHSELNLSSLELGDSALYFCASSSHPGGGYEQYFGPGTRLTVT.